This T cell receptor (beta chain) is drawn from a study of blood T cell repertoires in COVID-19 (dated by TCRdb to about 2020). As for the study more broadly: Collaborator samples came from the United States, Italy and Spain and covered acute and convalescent phases of COVID-19. The samples were drawn from the first 160 participants of the ongoing ImmuneRACE study and from 1,254 subjects provided by 6 global collaborators. A freely available public database, intended as a resource for researchers studying the immune response to SARS-CoV-2, is where the repertoires were released. Where available, HLA class I and class II types were obtained from metadata supplied by the sample provider rather than from assay-based typing. Deeply sampled blood TCRbeta repertoires from subjects exposed to, actively infected with, or recovered from COVID-19 were included in the dataset. The material from the prospective study consisted of cDNA or gDNA derived from T cells, B-cell-depleted T cells, or PBMCs. Nearly every sample came with metadata listing a de-identified subject ID, COVID-19 status, age in years and sex.

On this clone itself: There is no known antigen for this receptor. No base quality values were provided; no much bigger clone lies one nucleotide off.

What the study reported, not specific to this receptor: How much clinical and demographic metadata was included differed by source and by participant, and the metadata was provided uncurated.

Each collaborating institution followed its own protocols to collect whole blood in K2EDTA tubes. Collaborator samples were shipped for TCRbeta analysis as frozen whole blood, isolated PBMCs, or DNA extracted from either sample type. The germline ends are 11 bases apart after V is trimmed by 0 bases and J by 2 bases. CDR1 and CDR2 were assigned from the germline V gene (reference sequence) as LGHDT and YNNKEL. The CDR3 numbers 16 residues from cysteine through phenylalanine. Only the CDR3 region is kept as DNA, spanning 48 bases read in frame from base 1. The immunoSEQ Assay, a bias-controlled multiplex PCR, was used to amplify TCRbeta CDR3 regions from genomic DNA. The source study handled its data this way. The number of nucleated cells in each sample was estimated by amplification of reference gene primers within the assay. To quantify the absolute abundance of each unique TCRbeta CDR3 rearrangement, sequence reads were collapsed and filtered. Productive Simpson clonality was computed per sample as the square root of Simpson's diversity index over productive rearrangements. Here the immuneACCESS table is served through TCRdb, limited to in-frame sequences with V and J called. Missing clones are a known gap in these copies; in checked studies unresolved V genes cover under half, and the rest lacks a known reason. Clone size and the V and J calls come from that table; the DNA yielded D and trimming. In all, the sample holds 95,000 to 150,000 clones, and around 87% of those were seen once. The ten largest clonotypes hold about 2% of the sample.

Recombination joined TRBV3-1 (or the pseudogene TRBV3-2) with TRBJ2-1; no D gene call is confident. Material: peripheral blood. This clonotype was obtained from a woman aged 45-59 years with acute or convalescent COVID-19. The sequence in DNA is TGTGCCAGCAGCCAAGATTGGAGAACTGCCTACAATGAGCAGTTCTTC. Translated, this gives CASSQDWRTAYNEQFF.